The following is a T cell receptor (beta chain) sequence with its context. The antigen is undetermined. Unique molecular identifiers were carried by the TCR beta cDNA libraries. One entry per CDR3 protein results from TCRdb running MiXCR on the PCR reads. This table has about 500,000 distinct CDR3 sequences, roughly 45% appearing once. This entry comes from a study of post-analysis software for immune sequencing data. Study details: Courses of disease covered relapsing-remitting, secondary progressive and progressive-relapsing multiple sclerosis. Notes on the study in general: Several TRBV segments (TRBV5-6, TRBV5-1 and TRBV20-1 among them) occurred more frequently in patients than in controls.

The V end lost 0 bases, the J end lost 3 bases, and 11 bases lay between the germline ends. The CDR3 extends over 15 amino acids. CDR1 is MNHNY and CDR2 is SVGAGI in the germline V gene (reference sequence). This chain uses TRBV6-6 with TRBJ1-2, with D possibly being TRBD1 (5 bases). Sample: blood. The source is a girl between 5 and 17 years old with multiple sclerosis. The CDR3 loop is CASSYSKGFDYGYTF. CDR3 DNA sequence: TGTGCCAGCAGTTACTCTAAGGGGTTTGACTATGGCTACACCTTC.